Below, 8 T cell receptor beta chains from the same sample are listed, as sequenced in a study of human T cells and chemical hapten exposure. TCRdb re-analysed the RACE reads in MiXCR, keeping a single row per CDR3 protein. The sample shows 75,000 to 95,000 distinct CDR3 sequences, 12% of them seen only once. Time point reported: patch test 1, 2 weeks after DPC sensitization. Treatment noted: therapeutic diphenylcyclopropenone sensitization with weekly scalp DPC. This sample comprised whole blood, obtained in connection with sensitization to the hapten diphenylcyclopropenone (DPC). All receptors derive from a woman in her sixties with alopecia areata. Some clones in this sample may be carry-over from other donors' samples.

This clonotype was picked up many times. This chain connects TRBV6-1 to TRBJ2-6; a weak D match, TRBD1 (6 bases). Germline V lookup: CDR1 MNHNS, CDR2 SASEGT. V lost 3 bases and J lost 0, with 18 bases in between. The CDR3 extends over 19 amino acids. The chain's CDR3 is CASSEAGTRPASGANVLTF. The DNA for the CDR3 is TGTGCCAGCAGTGAGGCCGGGACAAGGCCCGCCTCTGGGGCCAACGTCCTGACTTTC.

This clonotype has ten or more counts. This chain joins TRBV14 and TRBJ2-1, with D hard to call. The length of the CDR3 is 13 residues. Trimming removed 1 base at V and 4 bases at J, with 5 bases between. Germline loops: CDR1 SGHDN, CDR2 FVKESK. Here the CDR3 reads CASSQGHYNEQFF. The CDR3 DNA is TGTGCCAGCAGCCAAGGTCATTACAATGAGCAGTTCTTC.

There are a few counts of this clonotype. The genes are TRBV29-1 and TRBJ1-1; possibly TRBD1 for D (6 bases). Germline CDR1 is SQVTM and CDR2 is ANQGSEA. Trimming stripped 7 bases from V and 0 bases from J, with 9 bases between. There are 12 residues in the CDR3. CDR3 nucleotides: TGCAGCGCCAGGGGCCTGAACACTGAAGCTTTCTTT. As protein: CSARGLNTEAFF.

At least ten counts were recorded for this clonotype. The genes are TRBV29-1 and TRBJ1-2; tentatively, D is TRBD1 (6 bases). V was trimmed by 6 bases and J by 0 bases, leaving 14 bases between them. Germline CDR1 SQVTM, CDR2 ANQGSEA. This CDR3 contains 14 residues. The CDR3 loop reads CSVQPGAANYGYTF. Here the CDR3 DNA reads TGCAGCGTCCAACCGGGGGCAGCTAACTATGGCTACACCTTC.

Only one count was recorded for this clonotype. The chain recombines TRBV20-1 with TRBJ2-7; 7 bases map to TRBD1. The CDR3 spans 14 residues. The V gene's germline CDR1 is DFQATT and CDR2 SNEGSKA (reference sequence). V dropped 2 bases and J dropped 6; count of bases not matched to a gene: 10. In DNA form, the CDR3 reads TGCAGTGCTAGAAACCGACAGGGCTTAAGCGAGCAGTACTTC. Its translation: CSARNRQGLSEQYF.

This clonotype was observed a handful of times. This chain links TRBV29-1 with TRBJ2-1, with D possibly matching TRBD2 (6 bases). Trimming shortened V by 6 bases and J by 8 bases, and 14 bases separated the two germline ends. Germline loops: CDR1 SQVTM, CDR2 ANQGSEA. The CDR3 runs 12 residues. In DNA form, the CDR3 reads TGCAGCGTCCTCATACTAGCATATGAGCAGTTCTTC. Translation: CSVLILAYEQFF.

In its sample, this clonotype was seen many times. The chain carries TRBV30 and TRBJ2-3; 10 bases align to TRBD2. Germline assignment: CDR1 GTSNPN and CDR2 SVGIG (reference sequence). V lost 8 bases, J lost 3 bases, and 11 bases stayed unmatched. This CDR3 contains 15 residues. CDR3 amino acids: CARKASSGGTDTQYF. The DNA for the CDR3 is TGTGCCCGGAAGGCCTCTAGCGGGGGAACAGATACGCAGTATTTT.

This clonotype has more than one count but fewer than ten. The chain combines TRBV10-2 with TRBJ1-5; 8 nucleotides agree with TRBD1. Germline V lookup: CDR1 WSHSY, CDR2 SAAADI. V dropped 2 bases and J dropped 6; count of bases not matched to a gene: 9. The length of the CDR3 is 16 residues. CDR3 amino acids: CASSEEGRGPGQPQHF. The CDR3 nucleotides read TGCGCCAGCAGTGAGGAGGGCAGGGGGCCGGGTCAGCCCCAGCATTTT.